This T cell receptor beta chain was captured by sequencing in a study of Tregs in tolerant kidney transplant recipients. This CDR3 contains 11 residues. The germline V gene has CDR1 SQVTM and CDR2 ANQGSEA. The trim removed 6 bases at V and 7 bases at J, leaving 2 bases unmatched. Profiled with immunoSEQ multiplex PCR; TCRdb holds only in-frame clones, not every one. Of over 70,000 clones listed, more than 85% are singletons. Related graft donors supplied nonmyeloablative bone marrow transplants, and mixed chimerism was transient. The TCR comes from a human patient who received a combined kidney and bone marrow transplant. Some T cells may have come from the graft donor. This sequence joins TRBV29-1 and TRBJ1-2; the match to TRBD1 covers 10 bases. The starting material was CD4+ T cells from blood (PBMCs), obtained 24 months after the transplant. The CDR3 coding sequence is TGCAGCGTCGGGACAGGGGTTGGCTACACCTTC. This codes for CSVGTGVGYTF.